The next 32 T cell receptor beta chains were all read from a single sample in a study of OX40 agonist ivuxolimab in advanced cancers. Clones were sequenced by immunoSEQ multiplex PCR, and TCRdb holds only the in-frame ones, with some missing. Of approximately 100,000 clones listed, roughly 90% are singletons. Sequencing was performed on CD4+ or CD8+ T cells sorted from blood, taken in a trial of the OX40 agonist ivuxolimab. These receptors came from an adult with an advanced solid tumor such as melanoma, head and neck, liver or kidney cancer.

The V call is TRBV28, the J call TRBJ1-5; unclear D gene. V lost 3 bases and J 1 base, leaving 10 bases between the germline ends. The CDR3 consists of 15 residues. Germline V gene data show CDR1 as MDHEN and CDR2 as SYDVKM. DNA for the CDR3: TGTGCCAGCAGTTTGTCCGGATTGAGCAATCAGCCCCAGCATTTT. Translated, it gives CASSLSGLSNQPQHF.

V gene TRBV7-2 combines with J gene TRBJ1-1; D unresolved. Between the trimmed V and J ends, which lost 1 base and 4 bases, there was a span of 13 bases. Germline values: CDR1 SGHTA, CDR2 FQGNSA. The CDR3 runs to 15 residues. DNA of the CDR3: TGTGCCAGCAGCTTAGAAAAAGGGAGTAGCACTGAAGCTTTCTTT. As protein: CASSLEKGSSTEAFF.

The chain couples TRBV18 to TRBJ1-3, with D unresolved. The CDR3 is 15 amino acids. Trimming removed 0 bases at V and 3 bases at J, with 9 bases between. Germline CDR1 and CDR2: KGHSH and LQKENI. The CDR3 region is CASSPPGLFGNTIYF. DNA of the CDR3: TGTGCCAGCTCACCACCTGGACTGTTTGGAAACACCATATATTTT.

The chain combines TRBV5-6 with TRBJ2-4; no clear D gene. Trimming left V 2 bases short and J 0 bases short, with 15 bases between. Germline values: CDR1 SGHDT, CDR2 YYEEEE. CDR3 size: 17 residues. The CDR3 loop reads CASSFGSTPLAKNIQYF. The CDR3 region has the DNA TGTGCCAGCAGCTTCGGGTCGACACCACTAGCCAAAAACATTCAGTACTTC.

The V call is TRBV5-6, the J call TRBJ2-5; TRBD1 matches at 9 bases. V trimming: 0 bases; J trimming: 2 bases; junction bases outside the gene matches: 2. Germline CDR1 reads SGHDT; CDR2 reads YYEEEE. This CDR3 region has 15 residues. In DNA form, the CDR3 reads TGTGCCAGCAGCTTGGCCGGGACAGGGCAAGAGACCCAGTACTTC. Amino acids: CASSLAGTGQETQYF.

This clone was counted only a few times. The CDR3 region has the DNA TGTGCCTGGAGTCCTATCGGGACAGGGACTTCACCCCTCCACTTT. This gives the protein CAWSPIGTGTSPLHF. The chain has TRBV30 and TRBJ1-6; 9 bases match TRBD1. Unmatched junction bases numbered 8, after V lost 2 bases and J lost 9 bases. Germline-derived CDR1 and CDR2 are GTSNPN and SVGIG (reference sequence). This CDR3 region has 15 residues.

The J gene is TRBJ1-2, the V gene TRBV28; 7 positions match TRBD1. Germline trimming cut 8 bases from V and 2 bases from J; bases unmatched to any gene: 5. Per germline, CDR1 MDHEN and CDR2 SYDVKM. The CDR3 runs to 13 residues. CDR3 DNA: TGTGCCAGCGGACAGGTTCCGAACTATGGCTACACCTTC. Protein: CASGQVPNYGYTF.

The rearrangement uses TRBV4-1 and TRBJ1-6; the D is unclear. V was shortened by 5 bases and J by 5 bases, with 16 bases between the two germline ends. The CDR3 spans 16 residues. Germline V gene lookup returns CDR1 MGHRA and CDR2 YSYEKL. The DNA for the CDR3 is TGCGCCAGCAGCTCCTATTGGGGATTTAATAATTCACCCCTCCACTTT. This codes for CASSSYWGFNNSPLHF.

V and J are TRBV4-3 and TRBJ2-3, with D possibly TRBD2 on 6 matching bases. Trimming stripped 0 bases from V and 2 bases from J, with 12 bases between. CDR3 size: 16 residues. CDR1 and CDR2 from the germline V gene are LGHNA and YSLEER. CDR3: CASSQEGRGNTDTQYF. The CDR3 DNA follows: TGCGCCAGCAGCCAAGAGGGGCGGGGTAACACAGATACGCAGTATTTT.

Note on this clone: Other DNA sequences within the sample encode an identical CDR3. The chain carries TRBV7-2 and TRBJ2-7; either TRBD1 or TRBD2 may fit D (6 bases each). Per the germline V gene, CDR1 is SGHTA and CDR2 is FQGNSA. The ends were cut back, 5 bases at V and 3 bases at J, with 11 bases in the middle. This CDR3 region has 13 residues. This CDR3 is CASSLEGGYEQYF. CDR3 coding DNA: TGTGCCAGCAGCCTAGAGGGGGGCTACGAGCAGTACTTC.

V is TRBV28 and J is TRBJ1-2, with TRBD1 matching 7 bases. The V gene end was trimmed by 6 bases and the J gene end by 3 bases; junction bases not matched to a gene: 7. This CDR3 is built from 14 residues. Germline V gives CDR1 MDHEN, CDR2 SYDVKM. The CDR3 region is CASSQGVRDYGYTF. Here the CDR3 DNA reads TGTGCCAGCAGCCAGGGGGTAAGGGACTATGGCTACACCTTC.

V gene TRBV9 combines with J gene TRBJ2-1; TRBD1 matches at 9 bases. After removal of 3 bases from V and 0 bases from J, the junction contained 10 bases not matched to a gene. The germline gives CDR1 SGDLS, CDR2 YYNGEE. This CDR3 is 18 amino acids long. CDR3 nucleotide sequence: TGTGCCAGCAGCGCCACCTCCGGACAGGGGACCTCCTACAATGAGCAGTTCTTC. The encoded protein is CASSATSGQGTSYNEQFF.

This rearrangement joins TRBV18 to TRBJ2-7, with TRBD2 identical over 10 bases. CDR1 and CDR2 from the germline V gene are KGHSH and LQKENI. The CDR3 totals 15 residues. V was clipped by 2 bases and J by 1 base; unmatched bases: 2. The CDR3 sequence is CASSPALAGSYEQYF. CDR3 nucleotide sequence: TGTGCCAGCTCACCAGCACTAGCGGGGTCCTACGAGCAGTACTTC.

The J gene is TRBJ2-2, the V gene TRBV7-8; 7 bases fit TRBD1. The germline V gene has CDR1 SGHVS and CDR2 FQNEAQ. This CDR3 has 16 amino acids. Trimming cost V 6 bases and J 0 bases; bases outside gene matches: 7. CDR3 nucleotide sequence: TGTGCCAGCAGGCTAAAGGGGGCAGCGAACACCGGGGAGCTGTTTTTT. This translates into CASRLKGAANTGELFF.

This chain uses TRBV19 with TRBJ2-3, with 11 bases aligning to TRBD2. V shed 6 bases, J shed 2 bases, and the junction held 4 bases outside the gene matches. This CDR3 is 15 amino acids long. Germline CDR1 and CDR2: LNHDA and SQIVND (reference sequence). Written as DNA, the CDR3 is TGTGCCAGTAGCCCGACTAGCGGGGACACAGATACGCAGTATTTT. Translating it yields CASSPTSGDTDTQYF. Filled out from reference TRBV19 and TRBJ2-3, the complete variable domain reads DGGITQSPKYLFRKEGQNVTLSCEQNLNHDAMYWYRQDPGQGLRLIYYSQIVNDFQKGDIAEGYSVSREKKESFPLTVTSAQKNPTAFYLCASSPTSGDTDTQYFGPGTRLTVL.

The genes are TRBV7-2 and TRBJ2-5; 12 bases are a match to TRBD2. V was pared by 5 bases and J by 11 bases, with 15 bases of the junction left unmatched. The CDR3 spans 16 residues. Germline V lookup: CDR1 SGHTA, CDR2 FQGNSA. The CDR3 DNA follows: TGTGCCAGCAGCCTAGGGGCTAGCGGGGGGGGATCCAAGCAGTACTTC. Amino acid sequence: CASSLGASGGGSKQYF.

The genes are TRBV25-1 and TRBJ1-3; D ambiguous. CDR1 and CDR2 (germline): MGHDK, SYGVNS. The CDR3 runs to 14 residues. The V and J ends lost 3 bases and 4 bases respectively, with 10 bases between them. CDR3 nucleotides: TGTGCCAGCAGTGAGCCGGGGTCCGGAAACACCATATATTTT. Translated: CASSEPGSGNTIYF.

As DNA, the CDR3 is TGTGCCAGCAGCTTATCAGGAAGCTCCTACGAGCAGTACTTC. This sequence encodes CASSLSGSSYEQYF. This chain links TRBV11-3 with TRBJ2-7; D not certain. Germline V gene data show CDR1 as SGHNT and CDR2 as YENEEA. The V and J ends lost 2 bases and 0 bases respectively, with 8 bases between them. The CDR3 contains 14 residues.

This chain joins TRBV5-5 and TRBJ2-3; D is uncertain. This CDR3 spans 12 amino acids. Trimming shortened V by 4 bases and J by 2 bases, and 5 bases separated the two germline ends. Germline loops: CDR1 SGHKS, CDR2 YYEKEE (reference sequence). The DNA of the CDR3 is TGTGCCAGCAGCCGCGACACAGATACGCAGTATTTT. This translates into CASSRDTDTQYF.

The CDR3 DNA reads TGTGCCAGCAGTGATGGCCGGGGCGGTGAGCAGTTCTTC. Protein product: CASSDGRGGEQFF. The genes are TRBV6-4 and TRBJ2-1; the D call may be TRBD1 or TRBD2 (5 bases each). Per germline, CDR1 MRHNA and CDR2 SNTAGT. This CDR3 is 13 amino acids long. V was shortened by 3 bases and J by 9 bases, with 12 bases between the two germline ends.

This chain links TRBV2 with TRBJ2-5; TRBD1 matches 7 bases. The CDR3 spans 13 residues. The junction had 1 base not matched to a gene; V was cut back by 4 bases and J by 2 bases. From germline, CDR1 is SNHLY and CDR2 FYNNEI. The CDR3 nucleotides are TGTGCCAGCAGTGGGGGACAGCAAGAGACCCAGTACTTC. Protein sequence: CASSGGQQETQYF.

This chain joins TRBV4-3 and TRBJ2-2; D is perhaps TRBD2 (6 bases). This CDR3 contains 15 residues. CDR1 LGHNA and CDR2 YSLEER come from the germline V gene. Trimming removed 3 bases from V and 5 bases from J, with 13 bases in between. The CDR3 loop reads CASSQGTGVTGELFF. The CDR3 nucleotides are TGCGCCAGCAGCCAGGGGACGGGGGTGACCGGGGAGCTGTTTTTT.

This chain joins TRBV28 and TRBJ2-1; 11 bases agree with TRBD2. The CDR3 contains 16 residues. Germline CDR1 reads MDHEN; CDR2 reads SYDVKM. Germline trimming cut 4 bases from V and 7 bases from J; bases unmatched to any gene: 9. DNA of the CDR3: TGTGCCAGCAGTTCTGAGACTAGCGGGGTTCGGAATGAGCAGTTCTTC. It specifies CASSSETSGVRNEQFF.

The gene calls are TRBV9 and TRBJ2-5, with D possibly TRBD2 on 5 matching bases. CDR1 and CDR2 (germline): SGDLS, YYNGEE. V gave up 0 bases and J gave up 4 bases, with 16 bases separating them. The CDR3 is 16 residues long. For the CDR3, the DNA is TGTGCCAGCAGCGTAGGGGTAGCTCATGAGGGAGAGACCCAGTACTTC. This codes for CASSVGVAHEGETQYF.

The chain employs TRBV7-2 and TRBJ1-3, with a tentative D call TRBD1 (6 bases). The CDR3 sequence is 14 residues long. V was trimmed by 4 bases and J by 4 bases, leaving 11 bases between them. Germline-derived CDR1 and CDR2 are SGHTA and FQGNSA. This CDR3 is CASSWGQGGNTIYF. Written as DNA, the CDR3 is TGTGCCAGCAGCTGGGGTCAGGGGGGAAACACCATATATTTT.

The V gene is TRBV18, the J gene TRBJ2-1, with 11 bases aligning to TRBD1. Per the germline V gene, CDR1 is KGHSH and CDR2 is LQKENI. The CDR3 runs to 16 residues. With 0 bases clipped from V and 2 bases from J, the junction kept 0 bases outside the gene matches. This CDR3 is CASSPPGQGAYNEQFF. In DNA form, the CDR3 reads TGTGCCAGCTCACCACCGGGACAGGGGGCCTACAATGAGCAGTTCTTC. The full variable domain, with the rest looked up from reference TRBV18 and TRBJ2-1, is NAGVMQNPRHLVRRRGQEARLRCSPMKGHSHVYWYRQLPEEGLKFMVYLQKENIIDESGMPKERFSAEFPKEGPSILRIQQVVRGDSAAYFCASSPPGQGAYNEQFFGPGTRLTVL.

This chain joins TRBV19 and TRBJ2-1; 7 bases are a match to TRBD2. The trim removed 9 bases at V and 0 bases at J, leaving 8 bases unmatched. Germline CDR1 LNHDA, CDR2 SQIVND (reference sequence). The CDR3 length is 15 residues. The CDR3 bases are TGTGCCAGCAGAGGGACTACGAGCTCCTACAATGAGCAGTTCTTC. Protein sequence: CASRGTTSSYNEQFF.

CDR3 sequence (DNA): TGTGCCAGCAGTTCGGGACAGAGCTTCAATCAGCCCCAGCATTTT. This translates into CASSSGQSFNQPQHF. This chain links TRBV28 with TRBJ1-5; TRBD1 agrees at 7 bases. Per germline, CDR1 MDHEN and CDR2 SYDVKM. The CDR3 contains 15 residues. V lost 4 bases, J lost 3 bases, and 6 bases stayed unmatched.

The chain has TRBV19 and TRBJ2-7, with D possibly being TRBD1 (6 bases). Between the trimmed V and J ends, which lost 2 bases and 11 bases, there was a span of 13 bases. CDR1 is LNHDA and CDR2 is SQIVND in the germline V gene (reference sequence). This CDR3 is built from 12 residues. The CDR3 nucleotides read TGTGCCAGTAGTATAAACACAGGGTTGAAGTACTTC. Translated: CASSINTGLKYF.

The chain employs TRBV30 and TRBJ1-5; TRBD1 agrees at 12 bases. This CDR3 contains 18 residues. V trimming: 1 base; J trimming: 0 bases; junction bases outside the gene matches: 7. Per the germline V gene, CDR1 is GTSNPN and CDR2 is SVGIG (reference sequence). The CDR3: CAWSERDRGLYSNQPQHF. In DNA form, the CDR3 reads TGTGCCTGGAGTGAGAGGGACAGGGGGCTTTATAGCAATCAGCCCCAGCATTTT.

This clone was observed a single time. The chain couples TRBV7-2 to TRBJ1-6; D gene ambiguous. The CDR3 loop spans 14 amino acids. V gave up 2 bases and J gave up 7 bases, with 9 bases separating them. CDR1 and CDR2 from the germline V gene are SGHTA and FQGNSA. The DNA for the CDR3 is TGTGCCAGCAGCTTACGGGAGCGCAATTCACCCCTCCACTTT. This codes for CASSLRERNSPLHF.

CDR3 sequence (DNA): TGTGCCAGCAGCACCACAGGGAAGGAAGAGACCCAGTACTTC. As protein: CASSTTGKEETQYF. The chain employs TRBV5-4 and TRBJ2-5; a weak D match, TRBD1 (6 bases). Per germline, CDR1 SGHNT and CDR2 YYREEE (reference sequence). V lost 4 bases, J lost 3 bases, and 13 bases lay in between. This CDR3 contains 14 residues.